One and the same sample provided the 21 T cell receptor beta chains below, sequenced in a study of CD8 T cell repertoires and HIV-1 epitope variants. Only in-frame clones appear in the TCRdb table, and some are missing; sequencing was by immunoSEQ multiplex PCR. The sample includes about 5,400 clones, around two thirds of them seen just once. Their antigen targets remain unknown. Material for sequencing was cultured CD8+ T cells derived from PBMCs. These receptors originate from a male donor with HIV.

In its sample, this clone was seen once. This CDR3 is CASSLAGGLDTQYF. CDR3 nucleotide sequence: TGTGCCAGCAGCTTAGCTGGGGGCCTGGATACGCAGTATTTT. The gene calls are TRBV7-6 and TRBJ2-3, with D perhaps TRBD1 (6 bases). Between the trimmed V and J ends, which lost 0 bases and 6 bases, there was a span of 10 bases. Looked up from germline, CDR1 is SGHVS and CDR2 is FNYEAQ. The CDR3 totals 14 residues. Based on the CDR3 plus reference TRBV7-6 and TRBJ2-3, the full variable domain is GAGVSQSPRYKVTKRGQDVALRCDPISGHVSLYWYRQALGQGPEFLTYFNYEAQQDKSGLPNDRFSAERPEGSISTLTIQRTEQRDSAMYRCASSLAGGLDTQYFGPGTRLTVL.

This chain uses TRBV19 with TRBJ1-4, with a possible D match to TRBD1 (6 bases). This CDR3 is 14 amino acids long. Per the germline V gene, CDR1 is LNHDA and CDR2 is SQIVND (reference sequence). V was cut by 5 bases and J by 8 bases, with 15 bases left in between. The CDR3 DNA reads as TGTGCCAGTAGTGCCTACAGGGAGTGGGAAAAACTGTTTTTT. Amino acid sequence: CASSAYREWEKLFF.

This clone was found a few times. This rearrangement joins TRBV6-5 to TRBJ2-1, with 10 nucleotides matching TRBD2. Germline V lookup: CDR1 MNHEY, CDR2 SVGAGI. The CDR3 is 16 residues long. Losses at the gene ends were 0 bases for V and 5 bases for J; bases not matched to a gene: 4. CDR3 loop: CASSYSPSGSHNEQFF. CDR3 nucleotides: TGTGCCAGCAGTTACTCTCCTAGCGGGAGCCACAATGAGCAGTTCTTC.

This clone was seen a few times. V gene TRBV9 combines with J gene TRBJ2-7, with 7 positions matching TRBD1. The CDR3 covers 15 residues. After removal of 4 bases from V and 3 bases from J, the junction contained 10 bases not matched to a gene. Per the germline V gene, CDR1 is SGDLS and CDR2 is YYNGEE. The CDR3 protein is CASSPEGQPYYEQYF. CDR3 DNA: TGTGCCAGCAGCCCAGAGGGACAGCCCTACTACGAGCAGTACTTC. Full variable domain (missing parts from reference TRBV9 and TRBJ2-7): DSGVTQTPKHLITATGQRVTLRCSPRSGDLSVYWYQQSLDQGLQFLIQYYNGEERAKGNILERFSAQQFPDLHSELNLSSLELGDSALYFCASSPEGQPYYEQYFGPGTRLTVT.

This clone appeared a single time. The rearrangement uses TRBV6-1 and TRBJ1-2; D uncertain. The V and J ends lost 8 bases and 0 bases respectively, with 10 bases between them. The CDR3 contains 13 residues. Germline lookup yields CDR1 MNHNS and CDR2 SASEGT. The CDR3 DNA follows: TGTGCCAGCTCCTACGGAGCTAACTATGGCTACACCTTC. This encodes CASSYGANYGYTF.

The gene calls are TRBV7-9 and TRBJ2-7, with D tentatively TRBD1 (5 bases). The CDR3 contains 15 residues. The V end lost 1 base, the J end lost 5 bases, and 15 bases lay between the germline ends. The V gene's germline CDR1 is SEHNR and CDR2 FQNEAQ (reference sequence). The CDR3 loop reads CASSLGQSLFDEQYF. The CDR3 DNA reads as TGTGCCAGCAGCTTAGGACAGAGCCTATTTGACGAGCAGTACTTC. The full variable domain, in which reference TRBV7-9 and TRBJ2-7 provide the parts outside the CDR3, is DTGVSQNPRHKITKRGQNVTFRCDPISEHNRLYWYRQTLGQGPEFLTYFQNEAQLEKSRLLSDRFSAERPKGSFSTLEIQRTEQGDSAMYLCASSLGQSLFDEQYFGPGTRLTVT.

The J gene is TRBJ2-1, the V gene TRBV7-3; TRBD1 might be the D (5 bases). Between the trimmed V and J ends, which lost 6 bases and 0 bases, there was a span of 12 bases. CDR3 length: 15 residues. Germline values: CDR1 SGHTA, CDR2 FQGTGA. The CDR3 sequence is CASSWRQSSYNEQFF. CDR3 DNA: TGTGCCAGCAGTTGGAGACAGAGCTCCTACAATGAGCAGTTCTTC.

The chain is built from TRBV2 and TRBJ2-2; TRBD1 might be the D (6 bases). V lost 3 bases and J lost 1, with 6 bases in between. This CDR3 is built from 14 residues. Germline lookup yields CDR1 SNHLY and CDR2 FYNNEI. The CDR3 region is CASSDRGNTGELFF. CDR3 DNA sequence: TGTGCCAGCAGTGACAGGGGGAACACCGGGGAGCTGTTTTTT.

This clone appeared a single time. This sequence joins TRBV4-3 and TRBJ2-1; D remains ambiguous. The CDR3 is 14 residues long. Trimming removed 0 bases from V and 7 bases from J, with 10 bases in between. Germline CDR1 and CDR2: LGHNA and YSLEER. The CDR3 DNA sequence: TGCGCCAGCAGCCAAGATACAGAAGGAAATGAGCAGTTCTTC. This encodes CASSQDTEGNEQFF.

The J gene is TRBJ1-1, the V gene TRBV7-9; D is unclear. The CDR3 is made up of 15 amino acids. The V end lost 4 bases, the J end lost 1 base, and 13 bases lay between the germline ends. CDR1 SEHNR and CDR2 FQNEAQ come from the germline V gene (reference sequence). CDR3 sequence (DNA): TGTGCCAGCAGCTCGCCCGGGCTCCCGAACACTGAAGCTTTCTTT. Protein product: CASSSPGLPNTEAFF.

J is TRBJ1-2 and V is TRBV4-3; D remains unclear. Trimming took 0 bases from V and 9 from J, leaving 8 bases between them. Per germline, CDR1 LGHNA and CDR2 YSLEER. This CDR3 has 12 amino acids. The CDR3 DNA sequence: TGCGCCAGCAGCCAAGATATCGGAAGCTACACCTTC. Protein: CASSQDIGSYTF.

V and J are TRBV27 and TRBJ2-1; 9 nucleotides match TRBD2. The V and J ends lost 2 bases and 9 bases, in that order; junction bases with no gene match: 14. This CDR3 is built from 17 residues. Germline V gene lookup returns CDR1 MNHEY and CDR2 SMNVEV (reference sequence). Written as DNA, the CDR3 is TGTGCCAGCAGTTTACCCCTATTGAGCGGGGGGCGGGGTGAGCAGTTCTTC. Its protein product is CASSLPLLSGGRGEQFF.

Written as DNA, the CDR3 is TGTGCCAGTAGTATTTGGGGATTCCAAGAGACCCAGTACTTC. Translated, it gives CASSIWGFQETQYF. The chain recombines TRBV19 with TRBJ2-5; D not resolved. This CDR3 region has 14 residues. V dropped 3 bases and J dropped 1 base, with 9 bases sitting between them. CDR1 and CDR2 (germline): LNHDA, SQIVND (reference sequence).

This clone was seen a single time. The chain is built from TRBV5-4 and TRBJ1-1, with D possibly matching TRBD1 (5 bases). In germline, CDR1 is SGHNT, CDR2 YYREEE (reference sequence). This CDR3 contains 17 residues. Trimming stripped 0 bases from V and 3 bases from J, with 18 bases between. CDR3 DNA: TGTGCCAGCAGCTTGGGAGTGGGTCTAGGGGACCACACTGAAGCTTTCTTT. This translates into CASSLGVGLGDHTEAFF. Based on the CDR3 plus reference TRBV5-4 and TRBJ1-1, the full variable domain is ETGVTQSPTHLIKTRGQQVTLRCSSQSGHNTVSWYQQALGQGPQFIFQYYREEENGRGNFPPRFSGLQFPNYSSELNVNALELDDSALYLCASSLGVGLGDHTEAFFGQGTRLTVV.

The rearrangement links TRBV21-1 to TRBJ1-2. TRBV21-1 is deemed a pseudogene. CDR3 size: 16 residues. CDR3 amino acids: CASSKAPGEVPNGYTF. The CDR3 nucleotides read TGTGCCAGCAGCAAAGCCCCGGGTGAAGTTCCGAATGGCTACACCTTC.

The rearrangement joins TRBV5-1 to TRBJ2-7; TRBD1 aligns across 10 bases. Germline V gives CDR1 SGHRS, CDR2 YFSETQ. The CDR3 extends over 14 amino acids. J gave up 5 bases and V 4 bases, and 6 bases lay outside the gene matches. The CDR3 protein is CASSTGTGVDEQYF. DNA of the CDR3: TGCGCCAGCAGCACCGGGACAGGGGTCGACGAGCAGTACTTC.

V is TRBV28 and J is TRBJ1-2; D unresolved. This CDR3 has 12 amino acids. V was cut by 2 bases and J by 8 bases, with 9 bases left in between. CDR1 is MDHEN, CDR2 SYDVKM, per germline. CDR3 DNA sequence: TGTGCCAGCAGTTTAATGCAGTTCGGCTACACCTTC. It is translated as CASSLMQFGYTF.

The rearrangement joins TRBV4-2 to TRBJ2-1; 14 positions agree with TRBD2. J lost 6 bases, V lost 0 bases, and 1 base had no gene match. The CDR3 extends over 16 amino acids. Germline V gene lookup returns CDR1 LGHNA and CDR2 YNFKEQ. For the CDR3, the DNA is TGTGCCAGCAGCCAAGAGGGGACTAGCGGGAGCAATGAGCAGTTCTTC. Amino acids: CASSQEGTSGSNEQFF.

This sequence joins TRBV10-1 and TRBJ2-3, with D possibly matching TRBD2 (7 bases). Germline CDR1 and CDR2: WNHNN and SYGVQD (reference sequence). The CDR3 is 15 residues long. V shed 0 bases and J shed 5 bases, with 12 bases lying between them. The CDR3 nucleotides are TGCGCCAGCAGTGAGTCGGGGGGGCCGGGAGATACGCAGTATTTT. Its translation: CASSESGGPGDTQYF.

The CDR3 DNA reads as TGTGCCAGCAGTTACCCGGGACAGGGGATTTACCAAGCTTTCTTT. Amino acids: CASSYPGQGIYQAFF. The genes are TRBV6-5 and TRBJ1-1; 10 bases map to TRBD1. Germline V gives CDR1 MNHEY, CDR2 SVGAGI. The V and J ends lost 2 bases and 9 bases, in that order; junction bases with no gene match: 9. This CDR3 contains 15 residues.

This clone showed up just a few times. This chain connects TRBV30 to TRBJ1-6; D may be TRBD1 (6 bases). Looked up from germline, CDR1 is GTSNPN and CDR2 is SVGIG (reference sequence). The CDR3 loop spans 15 amino acids. Trimming took off 0 bases at V and 10 bases at J, with 16 bases between the two ends. CDR3 sequence: CAWSVIKTGRSPLHF. CDR3 DNA sequence: TGTGCCTGGAGTGTAATTAAAACAGGGAGATCACCCCTCCACTTT. Filled out from reference TRBV30 and TRBJ1-6, the complete variable domain reads SQTIHQWPATLVQPVGSPLSLECTVEGTSNPNLYWYRQAAGRGLQLLFYSVGIGQISSEVPQNLSASRPQDRQFILSSKKLLLSDSGFYLCAWSVIKTGRSPLHFGNGTRLTVT.